What follows is one T cell receptor beta chain and its context. These data belong to a study of OX40 agonist ivuxolimab in advanced cancers. Turning to the study itself: The dose-escalation cohort was roughly 84% male, with a mean age of about 60 years, ranging about 23 to 79.

Looked up from germline, CDR1 is KGHSH and CDR2 is LQKENI. V lost 3 bases and J lost 1; bases outside the gene matches: 2. The CDR3 loop spans 16 amino acids. Measured with immunoSEQ multiplex PCR; TCRdb has only the in-frame clones, and not every one. The sample gives around 100,000 clones, 89% of which show up once; approximately 0.35% is in the top ten. The sequencing here drew on CD4+ or CD8+ T cells sorted from blood, taken in a trial of the OX40 agonist ivuxolimab. The chain joins TRBV18 to TRBJ1-5; 11 bases line up with TRBD1. The origin of this receptor is an adult with an advanced solid tumor such as melanoma, head and neck, liver or kidney cancer. CDR3 region: CASSPDRGRSNQPQHF. The CDR3 nucleotides are TGTGCCAGCTCACCGGACAGGGGGCGAAGCAATCAGCCCCAGCATTTT.